Below, 15 T cell receptor beta chains from the same sample are listed, as sequenced in a study of shared clonotypes between healthy human individuals. Only in-frame clones appear in the TCRdb table, and some are missing; sequencing was by immunoSEQ multiplex PCR. The table records about 2.4 million clones, more than 90% of them present only once. Sequenced sample: naive CD4+ T cells sorted from blood. Subset denoted: CD45RA+ positively selected. Receptors originate from a man aged 18 to 30 in good health.

This chain connects TRBV30 to TRBJ1-2, with a weak D call TRBD1 (5 bases). The CDR3 runs 14 residues. Germline V gene sequence: CDR1 GTSNPN, CDR2 SVGIG (reference sequence). Trimming removed 4 bases at V and 2 bases at J, with 14 bases between. CDR3 sequence (DNA): TGTGCCTGGACAACAGGCAAGTTAAACTATGGCTACACCTTC. Residues: CAWTTGKLNYGYTF.

This clone was detected once. The chain employs TRBV4-3 and TRBJ2-3, with TRBD2 matching over 7 bases. CDR3 size: 16 residues. Germline V CDR1 and CDR2: LGHNA, YSLEER. V shed 1 base, J shed 2 bases, and the junction held 6 bases outside the gene matches. CDR3 DNA: TGCGCCAGCAGCCAAGGGGAGGGGATTCCCACAGATACGCAGTATTTT. This translates into CASSQGEGIPTDTQYF.

The V and J genes are TRBV29-1 and TRBJ2-2; D is unresolved. The V end was cut by 3 bases, the J end by 1 base, with 6 bases between. Germline lookup yields CDR1 SQVTM and CDR2 ANQGSEA. The CDR3 is made up of 13 amino acids. Written as DNA, the CDR3 is TGCAGCGTTGATGTGGGGAACACCGGGGAGCTGTTTTTT. This codes for CSVDVGNTGELFF.

This clone has just one count. This chain links TRBV4-2 with TRBJ2-7; TRBD2 matches 10 bases. The V and J ends lost 4 bases and 2 bases, in that order; junction bases with no gene match: 5. CDR3 length: 15 residues. CDR1 and CDR2 from the germline V gene are LGHNA and YNFKEQ. CDR3 in amino acids: CASSPAGTSAYEQYF. In DNA form, the CDR3 reads TGTGCCAGCAGCCCCGCCGGGACTAGCGCCTACGAGCAGTACTTC.

The rearrangement joins TRBV10-3 to TRBJ2-1; 9 nucleotides line up with TRBD2. CDR1 is ENHRY, CDR2 SYGVKD, per germline. The trim removed 0 bases at V and 6 bases at J, leaving 9 bases unmatched. The CDR3 extends over 17 amino acids. The CDR3 here is CAISESLAGGPVNEQFF. CDR3 nucleotides: TGTGCCATCAGTGAGTCATTGGCGGGGGGGCCTGTCAATGAGCAGTTCTTC.

The chain carries TRBV10-3 and TRBJ2-7; 8 bases are shared with TRBD2. Trimming took 7 bases from V and 2 from J; bases not matched to a gene: 4. Germline CDR1 reads ENHRY; CDR2 reads SYGVKD. The CDR3 has 13 residues. The CDR3 bases are TGTGCCATCAACGGGGGGGGCGCCTACGAGCAGTACTTC. Amino acid sequence: CAINGGGAYEQYF.

The rearrangement joins TRBV5-1 to TRBJ2-1, with 12 bases that match TRBD1. CDR1 and CDR2 from the germline V gene are SGHRS and YFSETQ. The J segment lost 7 bases and the V segment lost 0 bases, leaving 5 bases of the junction unmatched. The CDR3 is 16 amino acids. Here the CDR3 DNA reads TGCGCCAGCAGCTTGGAGGGGACAGGGGGCCTTAATGAGCAGTTCTTC. It encodes CASSLEGTGGLNEQFF.

The chain recombines TRBV2 with TRBJ2-1; D not resolved. Germline V gene data show CDR1 as SNHLY and CDR2 as FYNNEI. The CDR3 totals 16 residues. Trimming pared 2 bases from V and 2 bases from J, leaving 13 bases between. The CDR3 region is CASSEMGTYTYNEQFF. CDR3 coding DNA: TGTGCCAGCAGTGAAATGGGTACTTACACCTACAATGAGCAGTTCTTC.

The chain recombines TRBV30 with TRBJ2-4; TRBD1 might be the D (6 bases). CDR1 and CDR2 from the germline V gene are GTSNPN and SVGIG (reference sequence). V gave up 3 bases and J gave up 4 bases, with 10 bases separating them. The CDR3 consists of 13 residues. CDR3 DNA sequence: TGTGCCTGGAGCCCTGGACAGAAAAACATTCAGTACTTC. Translating gives CAWSPGQKNIQYF.

CDR3: CASSPGQGSSYGYTF. The CDR3 coding sequence is TGTGCCAGCAGCCCGGGACAGGGTTCGAGCTATGGCTACACCTTC. This chain links TRBV7-9 with TRBJ1-2; 9 bases are a match to TRBD1. The J segment lost 4 bases and the V segment lost 5 bases, leaving 8 bases of the junction unmatched. Germline CDR1 reads SEHNR; CDR2 reads FQNEAQ (reference sequence). This CDR3 has 15 residues.

The gene calls are TRBV6-6 and TRBJ2-1; the match to TRBD2 covers 11 bases. The J segment lost 7 bases and the V segment lost 4 bases, leaving 6 bases of the junction unmatched. Germline V gene lookup returns CDR1 MNHNY and CDR2 SVGAGI (reference sequence). The CDR3 is 15 residues long. As DNA, the CDR3 is TGTGCCAGCAGTTCCTTAGCGGGGGGGCCTAATGAGCAGTTCTTC. This encodes CASSSLAGGPNEQFF.

The chain carries TRBV7-2 and TRBJ2-5, with D hard to call. The CDR3 contains 14 residues. V dropped 4 bases and J dropped 1 base, with 10 bases sitting between them. Germline CDR1 and CDR2: SGHTA and FQGNSA. The CDR3 region is CASSSAITQETQYF. The CDR3 DNA sequence: TGTGCCAGCAGCTCTGCGATAACCCAAGAGACCCAGTACTTC.

The rearrangement uses TRBV10-3 and TRBJ1-4; D gene ambiguous. Trimming removed 2 bases from V and 3 bases from J, with 10 bases in between. This CDR3 has 15 amino acids. Germline lookup yields CDR1 ENHRY and CDR2 SYGVKD. CDR3 sequence (DNA): TGTGCCATCAGTGAGAGGGCAGCAGCTAATGAAAAACTGTTTTTT. The encoded protein is CAISERAAANEKLFF.

The rearrangement joins TRBV5-1 to TRBJ2-1, with D possibly being TRBD2 (7 bases). This CDR3 region has 16 residues. CDR1 SGHRS and CDR2 YFSETQ come from the germline V gene. Trimming stripped 2 bases from V and 7 bases from J, with 19 bases between. The CDR3, as DNA: TGCGCCAGCAGCTTACGCGGGGGCTTGAAGGGGAATGAGCAGTTCTTC. Its translation is CASSLRGGLKGNEQFF.

The chain is built from TRBV7-2 and TRBJ1-4; D might be TRBD1 (6 bases). V was cut by 3 bases and J by 7 bases, with 12 bases left in between. The CDR3 loop spans 14 amino acids. Germline V gene lookup returns CDR1 SGHTA and CDR2 FQGNSA. CDR3 bases: TGTGCCAGCAGCTTGACAGGTCCCGTTGAAAAACTGTTTTTT. Its translation is CASSLTGPVEKLFF.